The sample holds a few counts of the clone carrying this TCR beta chain. Germline values: CDR1 ENHRY, CDR2 SYGVKD. CDR3 length equals 13 residues. The ends lost 11 bases at V and 6 bases at J; junction bases unmatched: 7. This record comes from a study of cytomegalovirus exposure and HLA in healthy donors. Vbeta (60) and Jbeta (13) primers were used in the PCR. Method: immunoSEQ multiplex PCR; TCRdb's copy keeps in-frame clones and lacks some. The sample has more than 150,000 clones, about 88% seen once; the top ten hold over 0.2%. This sequence joins TRBV10-3 and TRBJ1-4; the match to TRBD1 covers 9 bases. The sequence came from a girl younger than two in good health and CMV-seronegative. What was sequenced was PBMCs. The CDR3 region is CAVGTGTDEKLFF. The CDR3 DNA reads TGTGCCGTCGGGACAGGGACGGATGAAAAACTGTTTTTT.